Sequencing of this T cell receptor beta chain was carried out in a study of shared clonotypes between healthy human individuals. Turning to the study itself: CD8 memory received one plate per donor, CD8 naive two, CD4 memory three and CD4 naive three.

The CDR3 sequence is 11 residues long. V was trimmed by 5 bases and J by 2 bases, leaving 4 bases between them. Germline loops: CDR1 MGHDK, CDR2 SYGVNS. Selected positively for CCR7 and CD45RO-negative, naive CD8 cells excluded terminally differentiated effector memory CD45RA+ cells. Replicate PCRs run on sorted subsets employed 200 ng DNA, approximately 30,000 T cell genomes. Measured with immunoSEQ multiplex PCR; TCRdb has only the in-frame clones, and not every one. The sample contains about 2.2 million clones, around 93% of which appear only once. This clone has a single count. This sequence joins TRBV25-1 and TRBJ2-7, with D hard to call. The sequencing input was naive CD8+ T cells from PBMCs. This clonotype originated in a man aged 18 to 29 in good health. Some clones in this sample may be carry-over from other donors' samples. This CDR3 is CASSPAYEQYF. The CDR3 DNA reads as TGTGCCAGCAGTCCAGCCTACGAGCAGTACTTC.